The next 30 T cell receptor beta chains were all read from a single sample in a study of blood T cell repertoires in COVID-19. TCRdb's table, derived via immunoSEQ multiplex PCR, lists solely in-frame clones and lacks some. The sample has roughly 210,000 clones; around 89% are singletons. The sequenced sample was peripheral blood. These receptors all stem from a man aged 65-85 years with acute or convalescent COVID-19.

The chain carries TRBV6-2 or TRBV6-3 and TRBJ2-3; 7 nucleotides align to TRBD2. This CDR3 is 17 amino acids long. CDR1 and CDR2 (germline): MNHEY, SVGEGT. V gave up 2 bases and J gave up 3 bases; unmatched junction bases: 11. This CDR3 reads CASSYVVSGTGTDTQYF. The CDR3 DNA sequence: TGTGCCAGCAGTTACGTAGTAAGCGGGACGGGGACAGATACGCAGTATTTT.

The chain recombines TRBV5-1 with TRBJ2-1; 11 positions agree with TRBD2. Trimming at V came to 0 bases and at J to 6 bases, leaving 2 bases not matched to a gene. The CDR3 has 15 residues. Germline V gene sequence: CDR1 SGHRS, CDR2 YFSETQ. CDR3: CASSLGSGRANEQFF. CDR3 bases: TGCGCCAGCAGCTTGGGTAGCGGGAGGGCCAATGAGCAGTTCTTC. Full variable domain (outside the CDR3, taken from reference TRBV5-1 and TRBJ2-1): KAGVTQTPRYLIKTRGQQVTLSCSPISGHRSVSWYQQTPGQGLQFLFEYFSETQRNKGNFPGRFSGRQFSNSRSEMNVSTLELGDSALYLCASSLGSGRANEQFFGPGTRLTVL.

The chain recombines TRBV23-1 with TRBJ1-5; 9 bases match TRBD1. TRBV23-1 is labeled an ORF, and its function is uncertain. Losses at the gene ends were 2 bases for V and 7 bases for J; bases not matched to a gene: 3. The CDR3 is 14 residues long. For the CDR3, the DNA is TGCGCCAGCAGTCAAACGGGACAGGGACAGCCCCAGCATTTT. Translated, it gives CASSQTGQGQPQHF.

The CDR3 protein is CASSGQGNEQFF. The CDR3 region has the DNA TGTGCCAGCAGCGGACAGGGAAATGAGCAGTTCTTC. This rearrangement joins TRBV9 to TRBJ2-1; 7 positions agree with TRBD1. V was clipped by 3 bases and J by 7 bases; unmatched bases: 1. In germline, CDR1 is SGDLS, CDR2 YYNGEE. The CDR3 spans 12 residues.

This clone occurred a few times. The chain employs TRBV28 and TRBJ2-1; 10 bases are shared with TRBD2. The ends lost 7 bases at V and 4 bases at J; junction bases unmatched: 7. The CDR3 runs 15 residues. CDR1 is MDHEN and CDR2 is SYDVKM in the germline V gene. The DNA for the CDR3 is TGTGCCAGCAAACAAACGGGACTAGCGTACAATGAGCAGTTCTTC. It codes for CASKQTGLAYNEQFF.

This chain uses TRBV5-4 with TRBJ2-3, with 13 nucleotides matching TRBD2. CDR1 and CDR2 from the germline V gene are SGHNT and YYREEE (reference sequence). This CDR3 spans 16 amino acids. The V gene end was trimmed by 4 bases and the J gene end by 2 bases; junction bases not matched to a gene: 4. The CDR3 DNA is TGTGCCAGCAGCGCCGGACTAGCGGGGGTCACAGATACGCAGTATTTT. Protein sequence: CASSAGLAGVTDTQYF.

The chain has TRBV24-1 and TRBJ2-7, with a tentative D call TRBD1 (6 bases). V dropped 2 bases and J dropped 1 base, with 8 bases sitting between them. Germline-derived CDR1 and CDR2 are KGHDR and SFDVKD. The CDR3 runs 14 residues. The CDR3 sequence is CATSDSDRSYEQYF. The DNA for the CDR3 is TGTGCCACCAGTGATTCCGACAGGTCCTACGAGCAGTACTTC.

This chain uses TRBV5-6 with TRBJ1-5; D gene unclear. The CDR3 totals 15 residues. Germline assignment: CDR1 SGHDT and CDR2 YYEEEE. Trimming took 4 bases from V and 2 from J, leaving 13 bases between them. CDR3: CASSPGWVGNQPQHF. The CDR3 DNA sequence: TGTGCCAGCAGCCCGGGGTGGGTTGGCAATCAGCCCCAGCATTTT.

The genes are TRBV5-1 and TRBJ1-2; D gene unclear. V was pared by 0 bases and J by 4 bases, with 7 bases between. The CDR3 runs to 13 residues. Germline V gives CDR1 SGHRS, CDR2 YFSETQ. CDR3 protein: CASSLGHTYGYTF. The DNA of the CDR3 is TGCGCCAGCAGCTTGGGACATACCTATGGCTACACCTTC.

The CDR3 bases are TGTGCCAGTACACAGATAAGCTCTGGGGCCAACGTCCTGACTTTC. Its protein product is CASTQISSGANVLTF. This rearrangement joins TRBV19 to TRBJ2-6; D gene ambiguous. Germline V lookup: CDR1 LNHDA, CDR2 SQIVND (reference sequence). This CDR3 is built from 15 residues. V lost 7 bases to trimming and J lost 0 bases, with 10 bases between them. Filled out from reference TRBV19 and TRBJ2-6, the complete variable domain reads DGGITQSPKYLFRKEGQNVTLSCEQNLNHDAMYWYRQDPGQGLRLIYYSQIVNDFQKGDIAEGYSVSREKKESFPLTVTSAQKNPTAFYLCASTQISSGANVLTFGAGSRLTVL.

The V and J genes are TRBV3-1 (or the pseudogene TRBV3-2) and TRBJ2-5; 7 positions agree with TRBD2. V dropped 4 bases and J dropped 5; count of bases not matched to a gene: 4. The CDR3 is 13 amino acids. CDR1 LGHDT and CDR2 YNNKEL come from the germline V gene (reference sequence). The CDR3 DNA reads TGTGCCAGCAGCCTGATGGGGGGGGAGACCCAGTACTTC. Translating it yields CASSLMGGETQYF.

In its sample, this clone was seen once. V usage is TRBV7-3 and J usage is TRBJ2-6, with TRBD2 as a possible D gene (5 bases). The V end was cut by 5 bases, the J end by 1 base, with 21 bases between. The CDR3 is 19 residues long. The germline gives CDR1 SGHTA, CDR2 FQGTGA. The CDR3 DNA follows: TGTGCCAGCAGCCCCTTGGTGGGAGCAGGAGTATCTGGGGCCAACGTCCTGACTTTC. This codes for CASSPLVGAGVSGANVLTF.

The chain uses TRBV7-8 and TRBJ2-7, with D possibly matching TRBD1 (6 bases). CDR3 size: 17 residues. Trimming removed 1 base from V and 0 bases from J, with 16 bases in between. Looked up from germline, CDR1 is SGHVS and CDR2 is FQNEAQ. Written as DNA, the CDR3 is TGTGCCAGCAGCTTAGGAACAGGGCCCAGGAGCTCCTACGAGCAGTACTTC. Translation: CASSLGTGPRSSYEQYF.

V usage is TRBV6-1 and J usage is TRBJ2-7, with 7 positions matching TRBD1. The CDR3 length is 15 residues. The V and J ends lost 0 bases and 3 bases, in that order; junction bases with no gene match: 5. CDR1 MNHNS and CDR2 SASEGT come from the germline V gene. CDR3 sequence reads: CASSEAGQTYYEQYF. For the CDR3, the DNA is TGTGCCAGCAGTGAAGCGGGACAGACCTACTACGAGCAGTACTTC.

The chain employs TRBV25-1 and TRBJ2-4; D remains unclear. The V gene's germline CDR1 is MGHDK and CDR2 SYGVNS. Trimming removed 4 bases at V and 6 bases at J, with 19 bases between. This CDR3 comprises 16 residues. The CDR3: CASSGGAQSTTNIQYF. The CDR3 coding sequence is TGTGCCAGCAGTGGAGGCGCCCAGAGCACTACAAACATTCAGTACTTC.

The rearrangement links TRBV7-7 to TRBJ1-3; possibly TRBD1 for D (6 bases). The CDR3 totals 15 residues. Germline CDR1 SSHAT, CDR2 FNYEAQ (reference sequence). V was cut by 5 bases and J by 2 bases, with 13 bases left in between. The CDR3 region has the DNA TGTGCCAGCAGCCTTTTATCAGGGGCTGGAAACACCATATATTTT. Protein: CASSLLSGAGNTIYF.

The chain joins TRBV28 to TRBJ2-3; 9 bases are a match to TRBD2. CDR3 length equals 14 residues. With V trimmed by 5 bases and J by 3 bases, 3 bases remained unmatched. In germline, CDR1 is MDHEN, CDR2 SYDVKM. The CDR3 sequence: CASSSGGRTDTQYF. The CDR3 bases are TGTGCCAGCAGTAGCGGGGGGAGGACAGATACGCAGTATTTT.

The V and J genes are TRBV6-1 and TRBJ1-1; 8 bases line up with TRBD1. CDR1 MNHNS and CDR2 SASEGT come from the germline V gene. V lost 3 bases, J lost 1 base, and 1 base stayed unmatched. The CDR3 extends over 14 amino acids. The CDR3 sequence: CASSEGQANTEAFF. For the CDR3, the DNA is TGTGCCAGCAGTGAGGGACAGGCGAACACTGAAGCTTTCTTT.

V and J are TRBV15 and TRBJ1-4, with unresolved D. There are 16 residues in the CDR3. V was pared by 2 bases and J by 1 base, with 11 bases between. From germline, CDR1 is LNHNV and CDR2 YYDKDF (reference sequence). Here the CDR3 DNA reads TGTGCCACCAGCAGACAGCGGACCGAAACTAATGAAAAACTGTTTTTT. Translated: CATSRQRTETNEKLFF.

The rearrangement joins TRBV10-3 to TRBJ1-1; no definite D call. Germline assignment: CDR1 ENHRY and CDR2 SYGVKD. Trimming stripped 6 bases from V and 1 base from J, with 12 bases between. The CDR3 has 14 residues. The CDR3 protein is CAISPARRNTEAFF. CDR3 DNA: TGTGCCATCAGCCCGGCGAGGCGGAACACTGAAGCTTTCTTT.

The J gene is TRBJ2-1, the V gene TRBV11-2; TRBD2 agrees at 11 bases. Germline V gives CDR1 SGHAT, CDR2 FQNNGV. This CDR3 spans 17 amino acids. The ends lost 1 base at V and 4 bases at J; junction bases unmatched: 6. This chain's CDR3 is CASSLGRLAGPYNEQFF. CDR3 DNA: TGTGCCAGCAGCTTAGGCCGACTAGCGGGACCTTACAATGAGCAGTTCTTC.

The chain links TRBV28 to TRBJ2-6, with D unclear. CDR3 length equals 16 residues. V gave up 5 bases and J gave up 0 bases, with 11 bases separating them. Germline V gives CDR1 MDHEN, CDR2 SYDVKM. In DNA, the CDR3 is TGTGCCAGCAGTCCTCTACTACCCTCTGGGGCCAACGTCCTGACTTTC. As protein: CASSPLLPSGANVLTF.

Here the CDR3 DNA reads TGTGCCAGCAGTCAAGGACAGGGGAGGTTGTTTTTT. The encoded protein is CASSQGQGRLFF. V usage is TRBV28 and J usage is TRBJ1-4; TRBD1 matches 9 bases. This CDR3 is built from 12 residues. Germline-derived CDR1 and CDR2 are MDHEN and SYDVKM. Trimming took 5 bases from V and 15 from J; bases not matched to a gene: 7.

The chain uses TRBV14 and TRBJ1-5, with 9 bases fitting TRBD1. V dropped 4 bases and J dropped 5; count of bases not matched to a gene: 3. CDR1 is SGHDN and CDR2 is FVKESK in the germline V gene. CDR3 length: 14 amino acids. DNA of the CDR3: TGTGCCAGCAGCCTGGGACAGGGTCATCAGCCCCAGCATTTT. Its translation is CASSLGQGHQPQHF.

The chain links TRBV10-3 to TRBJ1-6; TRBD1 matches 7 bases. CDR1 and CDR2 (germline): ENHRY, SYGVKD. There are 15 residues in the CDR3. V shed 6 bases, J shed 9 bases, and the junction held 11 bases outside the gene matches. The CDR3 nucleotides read TGTGCCATCAGGCCCGGACAGGCTGGGAGTTCACCCCTCCACTTT. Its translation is CAIRPGQAGSSPLHF.

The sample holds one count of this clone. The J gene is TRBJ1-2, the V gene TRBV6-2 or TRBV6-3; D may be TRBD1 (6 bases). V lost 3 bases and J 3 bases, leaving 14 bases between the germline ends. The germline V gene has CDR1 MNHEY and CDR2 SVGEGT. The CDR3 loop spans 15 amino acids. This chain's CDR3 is CASSYPSSGDYGYTF. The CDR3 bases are TGTGCCAGCAGTTATCCCTCATCAGGGGACTATGGCTACACCTTC.

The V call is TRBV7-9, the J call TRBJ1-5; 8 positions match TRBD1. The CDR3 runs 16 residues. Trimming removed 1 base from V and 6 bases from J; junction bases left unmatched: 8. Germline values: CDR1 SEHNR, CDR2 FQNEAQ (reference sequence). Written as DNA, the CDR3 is TGTGCCAGCAGCTTAGAGACAGGGGCGAGGGGTCAGCCCCAGCATTTT. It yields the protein CASSLETGARGQPQHF.

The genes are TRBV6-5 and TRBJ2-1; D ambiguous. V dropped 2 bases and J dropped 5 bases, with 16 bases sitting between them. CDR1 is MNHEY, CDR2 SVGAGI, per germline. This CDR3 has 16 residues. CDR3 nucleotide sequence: TGTGCCAGCAGTTACCCTTCGGTTCGCTCAAACAATGAGCAGTTCTTC. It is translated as CASSYPSVRSNNEQFF.

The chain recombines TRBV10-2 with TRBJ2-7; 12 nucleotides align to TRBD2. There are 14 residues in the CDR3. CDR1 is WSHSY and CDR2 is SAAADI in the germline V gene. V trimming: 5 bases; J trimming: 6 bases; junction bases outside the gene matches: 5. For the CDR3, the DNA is TGCGCCAGCAGTCTAGCGGGAGGGTTCCTCGAGCAGTACTTC. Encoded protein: CASSLAGGFLEQYF.

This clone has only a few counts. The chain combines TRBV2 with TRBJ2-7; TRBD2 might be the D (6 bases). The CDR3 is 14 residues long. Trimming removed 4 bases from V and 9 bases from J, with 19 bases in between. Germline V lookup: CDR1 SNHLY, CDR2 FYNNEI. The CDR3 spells CASSGVGGVSPQYF. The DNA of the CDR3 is TGTGCCAGCAGTGGCGTGGGGGGAGTCAGTCCGCAGTACTTC.